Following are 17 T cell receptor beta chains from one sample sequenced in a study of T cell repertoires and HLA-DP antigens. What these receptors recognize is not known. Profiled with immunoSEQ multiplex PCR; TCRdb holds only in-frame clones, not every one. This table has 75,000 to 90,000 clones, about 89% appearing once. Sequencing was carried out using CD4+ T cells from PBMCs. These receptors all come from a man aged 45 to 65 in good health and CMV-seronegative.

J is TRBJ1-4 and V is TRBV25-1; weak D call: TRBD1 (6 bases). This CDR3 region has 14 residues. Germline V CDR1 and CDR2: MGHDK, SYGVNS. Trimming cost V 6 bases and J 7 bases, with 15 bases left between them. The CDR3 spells CASSEQGRTEKLFF. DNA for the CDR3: TGTGCCAGCAGCGAACAGGGCCGGACTGAAAAACTGTTTTTT. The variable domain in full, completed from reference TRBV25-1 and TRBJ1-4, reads EADIYQTPRYLVIGTGKKITLECSQTMGHDKMYWYQQDPGMELHLIHYSYGVNSTEKGDLSSESTVSRIRTEHFPLTLESARPSHTSQYLCASSEQGRTEKLFFGSGTQLSVL.

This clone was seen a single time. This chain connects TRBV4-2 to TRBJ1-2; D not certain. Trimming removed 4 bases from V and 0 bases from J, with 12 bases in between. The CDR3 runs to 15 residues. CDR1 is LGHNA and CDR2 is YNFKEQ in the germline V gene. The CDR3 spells CASSPSIASNYGYTF. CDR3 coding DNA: TGTGCCAGCAGCCCCTCAATAGCCTCTAACTATGGCTACACCTTC.

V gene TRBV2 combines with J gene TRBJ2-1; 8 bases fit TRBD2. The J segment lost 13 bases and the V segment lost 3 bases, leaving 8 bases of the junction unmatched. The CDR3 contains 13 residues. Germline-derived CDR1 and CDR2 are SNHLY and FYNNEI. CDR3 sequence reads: CASSDRKRERQFF. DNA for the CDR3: TGTGCCAGCAGTGATCGGAAGCGGGAGCGCCAGTTCTTC.

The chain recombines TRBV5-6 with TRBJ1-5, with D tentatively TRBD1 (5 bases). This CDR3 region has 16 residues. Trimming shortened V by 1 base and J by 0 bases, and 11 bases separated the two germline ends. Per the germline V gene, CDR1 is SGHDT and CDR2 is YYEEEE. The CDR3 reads CASSLWTQHSNQPQHF. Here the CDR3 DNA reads TGTGCCAGCAGCTTGTGGACACAGCATAGCAATCAGCCCCAGCATTTT.

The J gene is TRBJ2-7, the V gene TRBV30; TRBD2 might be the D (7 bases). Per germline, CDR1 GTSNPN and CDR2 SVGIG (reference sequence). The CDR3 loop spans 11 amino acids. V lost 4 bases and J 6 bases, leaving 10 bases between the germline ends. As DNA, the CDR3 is TGTGCCTGGAAGGGGGGGGTCGAGCAGTACTTC. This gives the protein CAWKGGVEQYF.

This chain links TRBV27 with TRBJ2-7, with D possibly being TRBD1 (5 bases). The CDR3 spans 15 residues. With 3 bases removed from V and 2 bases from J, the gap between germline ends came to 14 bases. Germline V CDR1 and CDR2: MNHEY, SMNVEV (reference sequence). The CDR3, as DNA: TGTGCCAGCAGTTTGTGGCCAGGGCTAGCCTACGAGCAGTACTTC. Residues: CASSLWPGLAYEQYF.

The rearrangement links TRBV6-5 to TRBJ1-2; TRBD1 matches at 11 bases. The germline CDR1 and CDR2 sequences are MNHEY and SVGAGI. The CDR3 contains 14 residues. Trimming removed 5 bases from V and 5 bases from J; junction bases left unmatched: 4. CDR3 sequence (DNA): TGTGCCAGCAGTCGGACAGGGGGCGGGTATGGCTACACCTTC. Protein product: CASSRTGGGYGYTF.

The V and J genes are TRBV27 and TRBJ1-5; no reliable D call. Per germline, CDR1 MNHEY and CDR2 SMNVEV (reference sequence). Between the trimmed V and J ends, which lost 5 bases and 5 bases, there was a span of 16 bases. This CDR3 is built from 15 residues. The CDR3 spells CASSPAKTRHQPQHF. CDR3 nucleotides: TGTGCCAGCAGTCCAGCAAAGACCCGGCATCAGCCCCAGCATTTT.

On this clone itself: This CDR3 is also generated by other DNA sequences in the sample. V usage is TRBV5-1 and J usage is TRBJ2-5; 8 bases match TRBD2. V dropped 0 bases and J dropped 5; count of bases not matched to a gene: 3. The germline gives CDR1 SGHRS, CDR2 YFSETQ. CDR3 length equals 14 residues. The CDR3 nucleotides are TGCGCCAGCAGCTTGGGTTCGGGAGGGGAGACCCAGTACTTC. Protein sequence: CASSLGSGGETQYF.

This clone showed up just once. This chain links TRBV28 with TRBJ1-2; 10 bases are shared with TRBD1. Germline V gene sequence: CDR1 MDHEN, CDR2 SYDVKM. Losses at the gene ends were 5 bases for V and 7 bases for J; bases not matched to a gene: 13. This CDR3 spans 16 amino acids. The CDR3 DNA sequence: TGTGCCAGCAGTCCCGACCCGACAGGGGGCAGTGGTGGCTACACCTTC. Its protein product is CASSPDPTGGSGGYTF.

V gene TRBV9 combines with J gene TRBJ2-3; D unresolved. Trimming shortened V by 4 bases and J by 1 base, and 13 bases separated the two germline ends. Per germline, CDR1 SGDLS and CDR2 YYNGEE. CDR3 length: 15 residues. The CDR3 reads CASSPTGVRTDTQYF. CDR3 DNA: TGTGCCAGCAGCCCTACGGGCGTCCGCACAGATACGCAGTATTTT.

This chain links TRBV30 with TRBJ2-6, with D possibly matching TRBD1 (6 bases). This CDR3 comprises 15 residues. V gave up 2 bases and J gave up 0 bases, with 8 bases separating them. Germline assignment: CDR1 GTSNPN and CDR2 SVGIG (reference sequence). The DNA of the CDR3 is TGTGCCTGGAGTTTCAGGGGCTCTGGGGCCAACGTCCTGACTTTC. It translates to CAWSFRGSGANVLTF.

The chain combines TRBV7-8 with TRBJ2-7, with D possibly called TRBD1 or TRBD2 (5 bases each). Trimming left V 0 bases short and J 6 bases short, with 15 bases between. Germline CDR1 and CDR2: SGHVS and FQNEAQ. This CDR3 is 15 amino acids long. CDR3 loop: CASSLAQGSLAEQYF. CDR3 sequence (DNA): TGTGCCAGCAGCTTAGCGCAGGGTAGTCTAGCCGAGCAGTACTTC.

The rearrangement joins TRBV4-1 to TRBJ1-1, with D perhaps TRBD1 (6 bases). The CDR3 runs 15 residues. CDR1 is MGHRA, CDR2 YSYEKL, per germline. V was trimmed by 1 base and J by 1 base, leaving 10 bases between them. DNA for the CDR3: TGCGCCAGCAGCCAAGCACAGGGCCCGAACACTGAAGCTTTCTTT. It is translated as CASSQAQGPNTEAFF.

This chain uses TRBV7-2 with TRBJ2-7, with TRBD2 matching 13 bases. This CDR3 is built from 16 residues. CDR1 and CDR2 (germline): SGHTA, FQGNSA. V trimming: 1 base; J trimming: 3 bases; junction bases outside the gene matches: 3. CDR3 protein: CASSLDWTSGSYEQYF. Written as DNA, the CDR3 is TGTGCCAGCAGCTTAGATTGGACTAGCGGGAGCTACGAGCAGTACTTC.

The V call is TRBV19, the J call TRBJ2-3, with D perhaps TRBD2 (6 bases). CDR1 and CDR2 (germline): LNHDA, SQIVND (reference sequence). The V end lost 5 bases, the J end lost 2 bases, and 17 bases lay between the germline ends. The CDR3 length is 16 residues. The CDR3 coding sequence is TGTGCCAGTAGTCTTAGCGGTCGAGGGCACACAGATACGCAGTATTTT. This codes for CASSLSGRGHTDTQYF.

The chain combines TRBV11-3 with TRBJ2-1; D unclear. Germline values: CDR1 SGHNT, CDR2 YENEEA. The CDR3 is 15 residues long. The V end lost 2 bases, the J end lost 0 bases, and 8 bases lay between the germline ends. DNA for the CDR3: TGTGCCAGCAGCTTAATACCGGTCTCCTACAATGAGCAGTTCTTC. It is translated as CASSLIPVSYNEQFF.